The sequence of this TCR beta chain was determined in a study of cytomegalovirus exposure and HLA in healthy donors. Study findings and constraints: In a later analysis, common viral pathogens appeared linked to several of the most significant clusters.

PCR primers comprised 60 Vbeta and 13 Jbeta primers. Method: immunoSEQ multiplex PCR; TCRdb's copy keeps in-frame clones and lacks some. There are roughly 250,000 clones in the sample; 80% occur only once, and more than 0.3% lies in the top ten. Only one count was recorded for this clone. Its specificity is not known. Germline loops: CDR1 MNHNY, CDR2 SVGAGI (reference sequence). This CDR3 spans 10 amino acids. The V end lost 0 bases, the J end lost 15 bases, and 3 bases lay between the germline ends. Sequencing input: PBMCs. This chain connects TRBV6-6 to TRBJ1-6, with no clear D. The sequence derives from a girl between 2 and 10 years old in good health and CMV-seronegative. CDR3 DNA: TGTGCCAGCAGTTACTCTATCCTCCACTTT. It is translated as CASSYSILHF.